This is a list of T cell receptor beta chains from one sample in a study of identical twins. TCRdb processed the 5' RACE reads anew with MiXCR; each CDR3 protein has one entry. The sample shows 250,000 or so distinct CDR3 sequences, approximately 12% of them seen only once. These data also featured in a second study, about yellow fever vaccine responses in identical twins.

The material sequenced was memory (CD45RO+) T cells sorted from blood. Every receptor here comes from a woman between 18 and 29 years old in good health. CDR3s leave out the opening cysteine and the closing phenylalanine or tryptophan.

J gene,V gene,CDR3 protein
TRBJ2-5,TRBV28,ASSLSGRETQY
TRBJ2-7,TRBV29-1,SVEDPKASYEQY
TRBJ2-1,TRBV6-1,ASRNEQGVSYNEQF
TRBJ2-2,TRBV5-6,ASSSRDIFAGELF
TRBJ2-1,TRBV9,ASSRGIEQF
TRBJ2-5,TRBV3-1,ASSHRDGGAQY
TRBJ2-5,TRBV14,ASSEQETQY
TRBJ2-6,TRBV2,ATGQESSGANVLT
TRBJ1-6,TRBV30,AWSVGAGGSTYNSPLH
TRBJ2-1,TRBV20-1,SAPQFGTGGRNEQF
TRBJ2-3,TRBV20-1,SARTLGDPHTQY
TRBJ1-1,TRBV12-3/TRBV12-4,ASSPNTGSGTEAF
TRBJ2-2,TRBV29-1,SVEGRGLSNTGELF
TRBJ2-7,TRBV12-3/TRBV12-4,ASRGTGGRKEQY
TRBJ2-1,TRBV20-1,SAKNTGIDYNEQF
TRBJ2-2,TRBV9,ASSDSGGAGQAGELF
TRBJ1-4,TRBV28,ASSPRTGSNEKLF
TRBJ2-6,TRBV15,ATSRVSSGANVLT
TRBJ2-6,TRBV6-2/TRBV6-3,ASKRTGPQGGANVLT
TRBJ1-2,TRBV6-5,ASSYGHSGYGYT
TRBJ1-1,TRBV19,ASSFMGTEAF
TRBJ2-3,TRBV25-1,ASGKTSGDTQY
TRBJ2-1,TRBV28,ASSPTSGKQF
TRBJ1-4,TRBV3-1,ASSQTYRANEKLF
TRBJ1-4,TRBV12-3/TRBV12-4,ASSPGGGYDEKLF
TRBJ2-3,TRBV4-3,ASSQGLQQGPTDTQY
TRBJ1-4,TRBV27,ASGIGRLEKLF
TRBJ1-1,TRBV3-1,ASSQRQAEAF
TRBJ2-2,TRBV9,ASSVVAGGELF
TRBJ2-5,TRBV9,ASSPAGSGQETQY
TRBJ2-3,TRBV6-6,ASSREGGDTQY
TRBJ1-1,TRBV20-1,SAKNPGLEAF
TRBJ2-2,TRBV19,ASHRGRDTGELF
TRBJ2-5,TRBV6-1,ATTPLGIQETQY
TRBJ2-7,TRBV25-1,ASSGTPLVEQY
TRBJ2-1,TRBV5-8,ASSPGIGVYNEQF
TRBJ2-5,TRBV5-1,ASSLRPGVQETQY
TRBJ1-5,TRBV20-1,SARGGQHNQPQH
TRBJ1-5,TRBV20-1,SAIRVSGYSNQPQH
TRBJ1-1,TRBV25-1,ASSPRDRTNTEAF
TRBJ2-2,TRBV12-3/TRBV12-4,ASSLGSGRFHRELF
TRBJ1-1,TRBV20-1,SARDSLGDLNTEAF
TRBJ2-7,TRBV6-5,ASSYSSQYYEQY
TRBJ2-7,TRBV6-1,ASSPGLTAGSYEQY
TRBJ2-1,TRBV3-1,ASSQGWGGTDNEQF
TRBJ2-1,TRBV6-4,ASSDSSGGAHEQF
TRBJ1-2,TRBV6-5,ASTYARGGAYGYT
TRBJ2-3,TRBV6-1,ASSKTSGADTQY
TRBJ2-3,TRBV7-9,ASSLQGQGNTDTQY
TRBJ2-7,TRBV20-1,SAREGLKQY
TRBJ2-7,TRBV7-8,ASSFGGPFDEQY
TRBJ2-2,TRBV5-1,ASSLELGTNTGELF
TRBJ2-7,TRBV19,ASKQTSGVGEQY
TRBJ2-3,TRBV4-3,ASSQGTNTDTQY
TRBJ2-7,TRBV6-2/TRBV6-3,ASSSAGGRADSYEQY
TRBJ2-3,TRBV3-1,ASSQRGAKGITDTQY
TRBJ1-5,TRBV20-1,SAPSGVSNQPQH